These T cell receptor beta chains were read from a single sample in a study of T cells and copy number aberrations in small-cell lung cancer. Using immunoSEQ multiplex PCR, the repertoire was profiled, and TCRdb retains in-frame clones only, with some absent. The repertoire includes about 6,800 clones, around 69% of them detected once, and about 9% sits in the top ten. The sequencing sample was made of normal tissue next to the tumor. These receptors were collected from a woman between 65 and 79 years old with small cell lung cancer. Some clones in this sample may be carry-over from other donors' samples. CDR3s include the opening cysteine and the closing phenylalanine or tryptophan. D genes are given only for firm matches. Clone size is shown for a subset of rows, as once, few, many or a class of expanded clone.

D | J | size | V | DNA | CDR3
NA | TRBJ2-2 | few | TRBV5-1 | TGCGCCAGCAGGGATCGGGAGCTGGGCACCGGGGAGCTGTTTTTT | CASRDRELGTGELFF
NA | TRBJ2-1 | NA | TRBV30 | TGTGCCTGGACCCACGAGGATGAGCAGTTCTTC | CAWTHEDEQFF
NA | TRBJ2-1 | few | TRBV5-1 | TGCGCCAGCAGCTTGGGGCTACCGGGCTCCTACAATGAGCAGTTCTTC | CASSLGLPGSYNEQFF
NA | TRBJ2-5 | NA | TRBV19 | TGTGCCAGTAGTATCAGAGAGACCCAGTACTTC | CASSIRETQYF
TRBD1 | TRBJ2-6 | NA | TRBV10-3 | TGTGCCATCAGTGAGGTGACAGGGGCTGGGGCCAACGTCCTGACTTTC | CAISEVTGAGANVLTF
NA | TRBJ2-7 | NA | TRBV5-6 | TGTGCCAGCAGCTTTCTGTCCTCCGAGCAGTACTTC | CASSFLSSEQYF
TRBD2 | TRBJ2-3 | medium-sized | TRBV7-3 | TGTGCCAGCCAAATAGCGGGAGGCACAGATACGCAGTATTTT | CASQIAGGTDTQYF
TRBD1 | TRBJ2-2 | NA | TRBV7-9 | TGTGCCAGCAGCCCTGGACAGGGGGCGGTCACCGGGGAGCTGTTTTTT | CASSPGQGAVTGELFF
NA | TRBJ2-5 | NA | TRBV30 | TGTGCCTGGATGGAAGAGACCCAGTACTTC | CAWMEETQYF
TRBD2 | TRBJ2-2 | once | TRBV7-2 | TGTGCCAGCATCACTACTAGCGGGGTTTCGGGGGAGCTGTTTTTT | CASITTSGVSGELFF
NA | TRBJ2-3 | NA | TRBV14 | TGTGCCAGCAGCCCCCTAGGCACAGATACGCAGTATTTT | CASSPLGTDTQYF
NA | TRBJ2-7 | NA | TRBV5-1 | TGCGCCAGCAGCTTGGCAGGGTCACAAAACTACGAGCAGTACTTC | CASSLAGSQNYEQYF
TRBD2 | TRBJ2-3 | NA | TRBV4-2 | TGTGCCAGCAGCCAGACTAGCGTCAGCACAGATACGCAGTATTTT | CASSQTSVSTDTQYF
NA | TRBJ2-1 | NA | TRBV7-2 | TGTGCCAGCAGCTTGGGAGCAGGGGAGCTGAATGAGCAGTTCTTC | CASSLGAGELNEQFF
NA | TRBJ2-3 | NA | TRBV11-2 | TGTGCCAGCAGCATACAGGCTAGCACAGATACGCAGTATTTT | CASSIQASTDTQYF
TRBD2 | TRBJ2-5 | NA | TRBV5-5 | TGTGCCAGCAGCTGGGATATGACTAGCGGGCAAGAGACCCAGTACTTC | CASSWDMTSGQETQYF
NA | TRBJ2-1 | NA | TRBV7-9 | TGTGCCAGCAGCTCCACAGAGGGCTCCCTAGGAAATGAGCAGTTCTTC | CASSSTEGSLGNEQFF
NA | TRBJ2-7 | NA | TRBV10-3 | TGTGCCACGGACAGGGAGGGGCTAAGCGAGGACGAGCAGTACTTC | CATDREGLSEDEQYF
NA | TRBJ2-2 | NA | TRBV5-1 | TGCGCCAGCAGCCCGTGGACAGGGAGGGACACCGGGGAGCTGTTTTTT | CASSPWTGRDTGELFF
NA | TRBJ1-5 | few | TRBV27 | TGTGCCAGCAGGCTCCTGACAGGAGGGGATCAGCCCCAGCATTTT | CASRLLTGGDQPQHF
NA | TRBJ2-1 | few | TRBV11-2 | TGTGCCAGCAGCCCGCGATACAATGAGCAGTTCTTC | CASSPRYNEQFF
NA | TRBJ2-7 | NA | TRBV5-1 | TGCGCCAGCAGCCCGGAAGCGAGAGTGAGCTCCTACGAGCAGTACTTC | CASSPEARVSSYEQYF
TRBD1 | TRBJ1-2 | large | TRBV28 | TGTGCCAGCAGAAACTCACTTACAGGGGGGGAGTTCGATGGCTACACCTTC | CASRNSLTGGEFDGYTF
TRBD1 | TRBJ2-1 | NA | TRBV11-2 | TGTGCCAGCATTCCCGGGACAGGGACCTACAATGAGCAGTTCTTC | CASIPGTGTYNEQFF
NA | TRBJ1-1 | few | TRBV30 | TGTGCCTGGAGATTCCAGAACACTGAAGCTTTCTTT | CAWRFQNTEAFF
NA | TRBJ1-2 | NA | TRBV18 | TGTGCCAGCTCACCTCCGATTGGGGCCTACTATGGCTACACCTTC | CASSPPIGAYYGYTF
TRBD2 | TRBJ2-1 | NA | TRBV27 | TGTGCCAGCAGTTGGGCTAGCGGCAAGTCCTACAATGAGCAGTTCTTC | CASSWASGKSYNEQFF
TRBD2 | TRBJ2-1 | NA | TRBV10-3 | TGTGCCATCAGTGAGTCGGCTAGCGGGGCCTACAATGAGCAGTTCTTC | CAISESASGAYNEQFF
TRBD2 | TRBJ2-1 | NA | TRBV9 | TGTGCCAACAGCCCCCGGGCGACTAGCGGGAATGGTGAGCAGTTCTTC | CANSPRATSGNGEQFF
NA | TRBJ2-3 | NA | TRBV19 | TGTGCCAGCGGCCAGGGGAGGGGGAACACAGATACGCAGTATTTT | CASGQGRGNTDTQYF
TRBD2 | TRBJ2-2 | NA | TRBV6-5 | TGTGCCAGCAGTTCAAGCGGGGCCAACACCGGGGAGCTGTTTTTT | CASSSSGANTGELFF
NA | TRBJ2-1 | NA | TRBV21-1 | TGTGCCAGCAGCAAAGAATCCCGGGAGCGGGAGCCTAATGAGCAGTTCTTC | CASSKESREREPNEQFF
NA | TRBJ1-1 | few | TRBV15 | TGTGCCACCAGCAGGGAGCGGGGGAACACTGAAGCTTTCTTT | CATSRERGNTEAFF
NA | TRBJ2-5 | NA | TRBV18 | TGTGCCAGCTCACCCTTCGTTGTCGGCTCGGAGACCCAGTACTTC | CASSPFVVGSETQYF
NA | TRBJ2-5 | NA | TRBV14 | TGTGCCAGCAGCCAAGCTAGTGGCCAAGAGACCCAGTACTTC | CASSQASGQETQYF
NA | TRBJ1-5 | NA | TRBV6-1 | TGTGCCAGCAAAATAGGGGATCAGCCCCAGCATTTT | CASKIGDQPQHF
NA | TRBJ1-5 | NA | TRBV5-8 | TGTGCCAGCAGCTTGGTAGCCCAGGGAGGACAGCCCCAGCATTTT | CASSLVAQGGQPQHF